This entry features one TCR beta chain sequence. This sample is part of a study of shared clonotypes between healthy human individuals. V was clipped by 3 bases and J by 5 bases, with 16 bases between them. This CDR3 spans 15 amino acids. Germline V gives CDR1 SNHLY, CDR2 FYNNEI. Profiled with immunoSEQ multiplex PCR; TCRdb holds only in-frame clones, not every one. The sample lists 2 million or so clones; 90% to 95% were seen once. The receptor's source is a man between 18 and 29 years old in good health. V and J are TRBV2 and TRBJ2-5; the D is unclear. Sample: naive CD4+ T cells sorted from blood. Indicated subset: CD45RA+ positively selected. CDR3 amino acids: CASSDLDRDPETQYF. The CDR3 bases are TGTGCCAGCAGTGACCTGGACCGCGATCCGGAGACCCAGTACTTC.